Below, 4 T cell receptor beta chains from the same sample are listed, as sequenced in a study of blood T cell repertoires in COVID-19. Here immunoSEQ multiplex PCR was the method, and the copy in TCRdb shows in-frame clones only, minus some. The sample has about 200,000 clones; approximately 86% are singletons. The specimen sequenced was peripheral blood. The receptors shown here come from a man between 60 and 75 years old with acute or convalescent COVID-19.

The chain joins TRBV5-1 to TRBJ2-2, with D perhaps TRBD1 (5 bases). Between the trimmed V and J ends, which lost 4 bases and 0 bases, there was a span of 13 bases. The CDR3 totals 16 residues. CDR1 is SGHRS, CDR2 YFSETQ, per germline. Here the CDR3 DNA reads TGCGCCAGCAGCCCCTTCGGCAGGGCGAACACCGGGGAGCTGTTTTTT. Its translation: CASSPFGRANTGELFF. Filled out from reference TRBV5-1 and TRBJ2-2, the complete variable domain reads KAGVTQTPRYLIKTRGQQVTLSCSPISGHRSVSWYQQTPGQGLQFLFEYFSETQRNKGNFPGRFSGRQFSNSRSEMNVSTLELGDSALYLCASSPFGRANTGELFFGEGSRLTVL.

The chain uses TRBV6-6 and TRBJ2-3; TRBD2 matches 14 bases. The CDR3 has 17 residues. With 5 bases clipped from V and 4 bases from J, the junction kept 8 bases outside the gene matches. CDR1 is MNHNY and CDR2 is SVGAGI in the germline V gene (reference sequence). This CDR3 is CASSRNRLAGGPDTQYF. The CDR3, as DNA: TGTGCCAGCAGTCGAAACCGACTAGCGGGGGGGCCAGATACGCAGTATTTT.

This chain links TRBV3-1 (or the pseudogene TRBV3-2) with TRBJ1-6; TRBD1 matches 7 bases. The germline gives CDR1 LGHDT, CDR2 YNNKEL (reference sequence). With 6 bases clipped from V and 9 bases from J, the junction kept 8 bases outside the gene matches. The CDR3 is 14 residues long. The DNA of the CDR3 is TGTGCCAGCAGGCTCACAGGGGTGGGTTCACCCCTCCACTTT. This gives the protein CASRLTGVGSPLHF.

This rearrangement joins TRBV4-2 to TRBJ2-7; perhaps TRBD2 as D (5 bases). The V end lost 1 base, the J end lost 3 bases, and 16 bases lay between the germline ends. The germline gives CDR1 LGHNA, CDR2 YNFKEQ. The CDR3 covers 16 residues. The CDR3, as DNA: TGTGCCAGCAGCCAAGTTGTAGACTCCGGGATCTACGAGCAGTACTTC. It encodes CASSQVVDSGIYEQYF.